The present entry profiles one T cell receptor (beta chain) with its context. Its antigen is unidentified. Relative to the germline gene, one junction end is altered; a read error may explain this. Study results and limitations: Tumor memory CD4+ T cell TCR gene usage was found to cluster with blood and lymph node memory CD4+ cells and with lymph node naive CD4+ cells.

Cells sorted as Tregs were CD4+, CD25+ and CD127-/low. TCRdb re-analysed the 5' RACE reads in MiXCR, keeping a single row per CDR3 protein. Here the sample spans over 8,500 distinct CDR3 sequences, around 36% being singletons. The germline CDR1 and CDR2 sequences are MNHNY and SVGAGI (reference sequence). This CDR3 has 17 amino acids. The sequence came from a female donor with breast cancer. The V and J genes are TRBV6-6 and TRBJ2-1; D gene ambiguous. Input material: Tregs sorted from blood. The CDR3 loop is CGSSYPPQTSSYNEQFF. The DNA for the CDR3 is TGTGGCAGCAGTTACCCCCCGCAGACAAGCTCCTACAATGAGCAGTTCTTC.